This TCR beta chain was sequenced during a study of HIV-infected children after antiretroviral therapy interruption. About the study: Interruption-arm sampling covered weeks 0, 12, interruption end (24 or 48), and about 3 years post-study.

This clonotype occurred many times. The treatment is: PENTA 11 planned treatment interruption arm or continuous ART arm. The TCR library was built from RNA with a 3' RACE protocol and unique molecular identifiers. TCRdb ran MiXCR on the 3' RACE reads and lists one entry per CDR3 protein. In the table there are about 15,000 distinct CDR3 sequences, about 3.7% of which are singletons. Trimming stripped 0 bases from V and 5 bases from J, with 7 bases between. The CDR3 extends over 13 amino acids. The V gene is TRBV12-3 or TRBV12-4, the J gene TRBJ1-1; D gene ambiguous. Sequenced material: CD45RA+ CD4+ T cells from PBMCs, taken from a donor given antiretroviral therapy, either interrupted or continuous. Subset: naive CD4+ CD45RA+ CD45RO- T cells. This sequence was found in a child between 2 and 17 years old with HIV. The CDR3: CASSLASGTEAFF. DNA of the CDR3: TGTGCCAGCAGTTTAGCGTCGGGGACTGAAGCTTTCTTT.